Sequencing of this TCR beta chain was carried out in a study of T-cell reconstitution after alpha-beta-depleted transplantation in children. The CDR3 loop spans 16 amino acids. With 3 bases clipped from V and 5 bases from J, the junction kept 12 bases outside the gene matches. The germline V gene encodes CDR1 SEHNR and CDR2 FQNEAQ (reference sequence). Unique molecular identifiers were used in preparing the TCRbeta library. Each CDR3 protein is one row after TCRdb ran MiXCR on the PCR reads. The sample includes about 690,000 distinct CDR3 sequences, roughly 17% of them seen just once. The rearrangement links TRBV7-9 to TRBJ2-7, with 8 bases aligning to TRBD1. This material consisted of PBMCs from the stem cell graft donor, taken from the stem cell graft. This TCR came from a human donor who donated a stem cell graft to a child with acute myeloid leukemia. As DNA, the CDR3 is TGTGCCAGCAGCTTCGGTCAGGGGGCGCGGATCCACGAGCAGTACGTC. Protein: CASSFGQGARIHEQYV.